The present T cell receptor beta chain was sequenced within a study of PD-1 blockade in classical Hodgkin lymphoma. Using immunoSEQ multiplex PCR, the repertoire was profiled, and TCRdb retains in-frame clones only, with some absent. The sample lists 90,000 to 100,000 clones; roughly nine tenths were seen once. Each patient relapsed following autologous stem cell transplantation, and prior brentuximab vedotin exposure differed. V shed 6 bases, J shed 4 bases, and the junction held 14 bases outside the gene matches. The CDR3 runs 16 residues. Germline CDR1 reads LNHDA; CDR2 reads SQIVND (reference sequence).

This TCR was sampled from a human donor with classical Hodgkin lymphoma. The chain recombines TRBV19 with TRBJ2-7; 8 bases are a match to TRBD1. The material sequenced was peripheral blood mononuclear cells (PBMCs), taken before the second cycle of nivolumab. The CDR3 sequence: CASRTGDFSDYYEQYF. DNA of the CDR3: TGTGCCAGTAGGACAGGGGACTTCTCAGATTATTACGAGCAGTACTTC.